This T cell receptor (beta chain) came from a study of a mutant IDH1 vaccine in newly diagnosed glioma. Study as a whole: Vaccination of patients was performed eight times, in weeks 1, 3, 5, 7, 11, 15, 19 and 23. Sex among treated patients split around 62% male, 37.5% female; mean age was about 40 years.

The protocol was immunoSEQ multiplex PCR, while the TCRdb copy is restricted to in-frame clones and leaves out a portion. Here the sample spans over 95,000 clones, almost 90% being singletons. A remark on this clone: The antigen is unknown.

This sample's time point: week 11, during vaccination. In every dose of vaccine, 300 ug of mutant IDH1 20-mer peptide was given alongside topical imiquimod. The V end lost 2 bases, the J end lost 4 bases, and 16 bases lay between the germline ends. CDR1 is SGHRS, CDR2 YFSETQ, per germline. This CDR3 is built from 16 residues. The receptor was isolated from a woman between 50 and 59 years old with glioma. The source material was PBMCs, sampled from a glioma patient whose treatment included an IDH1 peptide vaccine. V gene TRBV5-1 combines with J gene TRBJ2-1; TRBD2 might be the D (6 bases). In DNA, the CDR3 is TGCGCCAGCAGCTTAGGGTGGGGGGTAACGTACAATGAGCAGTTCTTC. Protein sequence: CASSLGWGVTYNEQFF.